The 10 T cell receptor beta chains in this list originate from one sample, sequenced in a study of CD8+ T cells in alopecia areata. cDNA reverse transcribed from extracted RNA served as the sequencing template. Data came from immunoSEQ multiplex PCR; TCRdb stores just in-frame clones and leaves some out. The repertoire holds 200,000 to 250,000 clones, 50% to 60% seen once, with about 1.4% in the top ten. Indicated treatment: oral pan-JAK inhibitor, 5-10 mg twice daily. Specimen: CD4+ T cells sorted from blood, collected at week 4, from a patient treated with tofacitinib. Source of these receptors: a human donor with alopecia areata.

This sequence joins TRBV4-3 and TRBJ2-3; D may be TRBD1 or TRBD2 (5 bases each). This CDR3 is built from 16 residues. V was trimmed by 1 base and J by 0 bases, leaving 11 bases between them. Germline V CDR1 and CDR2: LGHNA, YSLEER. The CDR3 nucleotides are TGCGCCAGCAGCCAAGGAGGGGCTCCAAGCACAGATACGCAGTATTTT. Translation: CASSQGGAPSTDTQYF.

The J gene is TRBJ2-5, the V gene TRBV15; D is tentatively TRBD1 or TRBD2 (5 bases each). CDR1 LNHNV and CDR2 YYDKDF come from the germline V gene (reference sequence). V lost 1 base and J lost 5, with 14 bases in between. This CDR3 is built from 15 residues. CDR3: CATSRATGTRETQYF. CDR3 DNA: TGTGCCACCAGCAGAGCAACCGGGACCAGGGAGACCCAGTACTTC.

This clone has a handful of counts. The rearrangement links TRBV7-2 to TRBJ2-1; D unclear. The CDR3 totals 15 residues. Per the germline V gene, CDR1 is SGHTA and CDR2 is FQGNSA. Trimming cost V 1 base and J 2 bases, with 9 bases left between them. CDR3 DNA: TGTGCCAGCAGCTTAGAGATACCAACCTACAATGAGCAGTTCTTC. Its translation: CASSLEIPTYNEQFF.

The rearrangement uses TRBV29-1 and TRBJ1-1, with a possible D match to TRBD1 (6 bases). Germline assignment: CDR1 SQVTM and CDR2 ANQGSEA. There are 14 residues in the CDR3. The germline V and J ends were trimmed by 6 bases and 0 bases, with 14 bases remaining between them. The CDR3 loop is CSVNLGGLNTEAFF. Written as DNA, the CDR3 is TGCAGCGTCAATCTCGGGGGCTTGAACACTGAAGCTTTCTTT.

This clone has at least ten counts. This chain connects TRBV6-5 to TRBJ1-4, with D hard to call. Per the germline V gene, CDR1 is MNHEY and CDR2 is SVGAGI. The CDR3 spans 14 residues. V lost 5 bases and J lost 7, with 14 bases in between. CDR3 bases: TGTGCCAGCAGTCCCGATAAGTGGGCTGAAAAACTGTTTTTT. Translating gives CASSPDKWAEKLFF.

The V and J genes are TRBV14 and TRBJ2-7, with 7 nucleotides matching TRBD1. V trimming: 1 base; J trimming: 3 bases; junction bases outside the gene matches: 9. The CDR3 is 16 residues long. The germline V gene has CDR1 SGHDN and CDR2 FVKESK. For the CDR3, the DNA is TGTGCCAGCAGCCAAGTAGCCGGGACAGCGATCTACGAGCAGTACTTC. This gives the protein CASSQVAGTAIYEQYF. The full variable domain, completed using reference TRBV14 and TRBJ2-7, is EAGVTQFPSHSVIEKGQTVTLRCDPISGHDNLYWYRRVMGKEIKFLLHFVKESKQDESGMPNNRFLAERTGGTYSTLKVQPAELEDSGVYFCASSQVAGTAIYEQYFGPGTRLTVT.

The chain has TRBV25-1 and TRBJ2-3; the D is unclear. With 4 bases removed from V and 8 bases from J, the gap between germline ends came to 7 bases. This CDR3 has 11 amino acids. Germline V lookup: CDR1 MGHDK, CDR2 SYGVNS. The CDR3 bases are TGTGCCAGCAGTGCCAAGGGTACGCAGTATTTT. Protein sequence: CASSAKGTQYF.

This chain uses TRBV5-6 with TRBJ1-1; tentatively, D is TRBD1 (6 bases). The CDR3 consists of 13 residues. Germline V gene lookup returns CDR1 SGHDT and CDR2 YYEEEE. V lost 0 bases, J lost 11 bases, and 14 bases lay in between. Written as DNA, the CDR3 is TGTGCCAGCAGCTTGGGGAAGCAGGGGCCGGCTTTCTTT. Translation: CASSLGKQGPAFF.

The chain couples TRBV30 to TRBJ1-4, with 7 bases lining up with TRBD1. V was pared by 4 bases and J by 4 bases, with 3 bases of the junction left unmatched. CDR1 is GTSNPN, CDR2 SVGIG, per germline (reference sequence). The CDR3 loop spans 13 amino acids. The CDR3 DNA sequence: TGTGCCTGGACGGGACAGAGTAATGAAAAACTGTTTTTT. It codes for CAWTGQSNEKLFF.

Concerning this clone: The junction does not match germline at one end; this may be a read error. Here the CDR3 reads CASKTTNTQYF. In DNA form, the CDR3 reads TGTGCCAGCAAAACCACAAATACGCAGTATTTT. The gene calls are TRBV2 and TRBJ2-3; D call uncertain. This CDR3 contains 11 residues. Germline V gives CDR1 SNHLY, CDR2 FYNNEI. Complete variable domain (other parts from reference TRBV2 and TRBJ2-3): EPEVTQTPSHQVTQMGQEVILRCVPISNHLYFYWYRQILGQKVEFLVSFYNNEISEKSEIFDDQFSVERPDGSNFTLKIRSTKLEDSAMYFCASKTTNTQYFGPGTRLTVL.